This entry concerns a single T cell receptor (beta chain). Its matching antigen is unknown. The sample originates from a study of vaccination effects on CD4 cells after COVID-19. Study-wide context: IL-2 at 8 to 10 IU/ml and peptides at roughly 9.6 ug/ml were added to cultured PBMC, fewer than 2.5 million per well. Notes on the study in general: Marked contraction was observed in infection-induced and vaccine-induced clones late after vaccination.

Sequencing was performed with immunoSEQ multiplex PCR; in TCRdb, only in-frame clones are kept and a portion is missing. The sample consists of some 40,000 clones, 82% of them appearing once. With around ten days of culture completed, CD4+ T cells were isolated. Nucleocapsid antibody tests were negative, and the vaccine recipients had no prior SARS-CoV-2 infection. This TCR derives from a human donor who received a COVID-19 vaccine. The material sequenced was CD4+ T cells from PBMCs cultured without peptide, taken before COVID-19 vaccination.

For the CDR3, the DNA is TGTGCCAGCTCACCGTCGTTAGCGGGGGCACAAGAGACCCAGTACTTC. Its protein product is CASSPSLAGAQETQYF. The genes are TRBV18 and TRBJ2-5; 9 nucleotides match TRBD2. V lost 3 bases and J lost 2; bases outside the gene matches: 7. The germline V gene encodes CDR1 KGHSH and CDR2 LQKENI. The CDR3 covers 16 residues. The full variable domain, with the rest looked up from reference TRBV18 and TRBJ2-5, is NAGVMQNPRHLVRRRGQEARLRCSPMKGHSHVYWYRQLPEEGLKFMVYLQKENIIDESGMPKERFSAEFPKEGPSILRIQQVVRGDSAAYFCASSPSLAGAQETQYFGPGTRLLVL.